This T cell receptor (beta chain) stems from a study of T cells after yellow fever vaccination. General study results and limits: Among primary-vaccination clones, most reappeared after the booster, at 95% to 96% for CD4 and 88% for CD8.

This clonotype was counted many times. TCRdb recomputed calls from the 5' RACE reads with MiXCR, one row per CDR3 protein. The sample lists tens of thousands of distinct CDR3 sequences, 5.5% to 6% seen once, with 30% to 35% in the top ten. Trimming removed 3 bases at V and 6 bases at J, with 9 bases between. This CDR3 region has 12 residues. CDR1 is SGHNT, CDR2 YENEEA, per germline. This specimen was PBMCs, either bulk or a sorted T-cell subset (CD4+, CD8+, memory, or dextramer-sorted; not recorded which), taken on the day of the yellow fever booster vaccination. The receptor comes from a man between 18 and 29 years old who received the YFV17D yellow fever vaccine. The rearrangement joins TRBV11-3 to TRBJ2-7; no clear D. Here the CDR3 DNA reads TGTGCCAGCAGCTTCGTCCTGGGCGAGCAGTACGTC. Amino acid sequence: CASSFVLGEQYV.